A single sample gave rise to the 31 T cell receptor beta chains below, sequenced in a study of cytomegalovirus exposure and HLA in healthy donors. With 60 Vbeta and 13 Jbeta primers, the PCR was carried out. The method was immunoSEQ multiplex PCR; TCRdb's version includes in-frame clones alone and lacks a portion of them. The sample shows about 160,000 clones, around 68% of them seen only once. Sequenced input: PBMCs. The receptors stem from a man aged 45-65 years in good health and CMV-seronegative.

This sequence joins TRBV19 and TRBJ1-4; no clear D gene. Germline V gene lookup returns CDR1 LNHDA and CDR2 SQIVND (reference sequence). Trimming stripped 5 bases from V and 8 bases from J, with 12 bases between. The CDR3 consists of 13 residues. CDR3: CASSFPSTEKLFF. As DNA, the CDR3 is TGTGCCAGTAGTTTTCCCTCTACCGAAAAACTGTTTTTT.

This chain joins TRBV7-2 and TRBJ2-7, with 8 positions matching TRBD1. Per the germline V gene, CDR1 is SGHTA and CDR2 is FQGNSA. V shed 1 base and J 0 bases; nucleotides not matched to a gene: 5. There are 16 residues in the CDR3. The CDR3 loop is CASSLEATGASYEQYF. Here the CDR3 DNA reads TGTGCCAGCAGCTTAGAGGCGACAGGGGCCTCCTACGAGCAGTACTTC.

V gene TRBV10-3 combines with J gene TRBJ1-2, with D maybe TRBD1 (6 bases). V lost 3 bases to trimming and J lost 4 bases, with 9 bases between them. CDR3 length equals 13 residues. From germline, CDR1 is ENHRY and CDR2 SYGVKD. The CDR3 nucleotides read TGTGCCATCAGTGAACAGGGCAGCTATGGCTACACCTTC. It codes for CAISEQGSYGYTF.

The J gene is TRBJ1-2, the V gene TRBV7-3; possible D gene TRBD1, 5 bases. The V end was cut by 4 bases, the J end by 8 bases, with 11 bases between. From germline, CDR1 is SGHTA and CDR2 FQGTGA. The CDR3 consists of 12 residues. The CDR3 loop reads CASSSPPGGYTF. DNA of the CDR3: TGTGCCAGCAGCTCGCCGCCAGGGGGCTACACCTTC.

The chain carries TRBV19 and TRBJ1-5; 10 nucleotides match TRBD1. The V and J ends lost 3 bases and 6 bases, in that order; junction bases with no gene match: 2. The germline gives CDR1 LNHDA, CDR2 SQIVND (reference sequence). The CDR3 is 14 amino acids. CDR3 in amino acids: CASSIWDRGQPQHF. The CDR3 bases are TGTGCCAGTAGTATCTGGGACAGGGGTCAGCCCCAGCATTTT.

This sequence joins TRBV7-2 and TRBJ1-2, with 7 bases lining up with TRBD1. The CDR3 totals 14 residues. Per germline, CDR1 SGHTA and CDR2 FQGNSA. V dropped 5 bases and J dropped 1; count of bases not matched to a gene: 4. The CDR3 sequence: CASSVQGRNYGYTF. The CDR3 DNA sequence: TGTGCCAGCAGCGTACAGGGGCGTAACTATGGCTACACCTTC.

The rearrangement links TRBV25-1 to TRBJ2-7; D may be TRBD2 (6 bases). Germline V CDR1 and CDR2: MGHDK, SYGVNS. The CDR3 runs to 16 residues. V was clipped by 5 bases and J by 4 bases, with 21 bases between them. The CDR3 region has the DNA TGTGCCAGCAGTAATCCCAGACTAGACTGGTCGTACGAGCAGTACTTC. Encoded protein: CASSNPRLDWSYEQYF.

This clone was counted once. The chain employs TRBV28 and TRBJ2-2; the D gene is possibly TRBD1 (6 bases). The V end lost 4 bases, the J end lost 6 bases, and 12 bases lay between the germline ends. The CDR3 runs 14 residues. Germline assignment: CDR1 MDHEN and CDR2 SYDVKM. The CDR3 DNA reads as TGTGCCAGCAGTTCGCAGGGGCTCGCCGGGGAGCTGTTTTTT. This sequence encodes CASSSQGLAGELFF.

The chain employs TRBV5-1 and TRBJ1-5, with TRBD1 matching over 8 bases. Germline assignment: CDR1 SGHRS and CDR2 YFSETQ. The CDR3 loop spans 15 amino acids. Trimming removed 4 bases from V and 2 bases from J; junction bases left unmatched: 5. The chain's CDR3 is CASSLTTGGNQPQHF. DNA for the CDR3: TGCGCCAGCAGCCTGACGACAGGGGGCAATCAGCCCCAGCATTTT. Based on the CDR3 plus reference TRBV5-1 and TRBJ1-5, the full variable domain is KAGVTQTPRYLIKTRGQQVTLSCSPISGHRSVSWYQQTPGQGLQFLFEYFSETQRNKGNFPGRFSGRQFSNSRSEMNVSTLELGDSALYLCASSLTTGGNQPQHFGDGTRLSIL.

The chain joins TRBV27 to TRBJ1-2; D remains unclear. The germline CDR1 and CDR2 sequences are MNHEY and SMNVEV (reference sequence). V lost 4 bases, J lost 7 bases, and 10 bases lay in between. The CDR3 spans 12 residues. CDR3 region: CASSSTASGYTF. The CDR3 nucleotides read TGTGCCAGCAGTTCTACAGCTTCTGGCTACACCTTC.

The J gene is TRBJ2-1, the V gene TRBV7-7; maybe TRBD1 (6 bases). Germline loops: CDR1 SSHAT, CDR2 FNYEAQ (reference sequence). The CDR3 runs 13 residues. Trimming took off 5 bases at V and 4 bases at J, with 9 bases between the two ends. The CDR3 here is CASSNDRYNEQFF. In nucleotides, the CDR3 is TGTGCCAGCAGCAACGACAGGTACAATGAGCAGTTCTTC.

The V and J genes are TRBV6-1 and TRBJ2-7; maybe TRBD1 (5 bases). Germline CDR1 MNHNS, CDR2 SASEGT. The CDR3 contains 14 residues. The V end was cut by 5 bases, the J end by 1 base, with 12 bases between. The CDR3 protein is CASSPSGLSYEQYF. The CDR3 DNA is TGTGCCAGCAGTCCTTCAGGGTTATCCTACGAGCAGTACTTC.

The V gene is TRBV25-1, the J gene TRBJ2-2, with D maybe TRBD1 (5 bases). The CDR3 is 16 residues long. Trimming left V 2 bases short and J 0 bases short, with 10 bases between. Germline V gene lookup returns CDR1 MGHDK and CDR2 SYGVNS. The CDR3 loop reads CASSESRAPNTGELFF. DNA of the CDR3: TGTGCCAGCAGTGAAAGCAGGGCCCCGAACACCGGGGAGCTGTTTTTT.

This chain connects TRBV18 to TRBJ2-7, with 7 bases that match TRBD1. CDR3 length equals 14 residues. V lost 6 bases, J lost 2 bases, and 7 bases stayed unmatched. Looked up from germline, CDR1 is KGHSH and CDR2 is LQKENI. Here the CDR3 reads CASSDLQGAYEQYF. CDR3 coding DNA: TGTGCCAGCTCTGACCTCCAGGGGGCCTACGAGCAGTACTTC.

This clone was counted only a few times. The chain is built from TRBV5-4 and TRBJ2-2; TRBD2 aligns across 9 bases. The CDR3 is made up of 16 amino acids. Trimming at V came to 8 bases and at J to 7 bases, leaving 15 bases not matched to a gene. Germline lookup yields CDR1 SGHNT and CDR2 YYREEE (reference sequence). The CDR3 region is CASHSGGPLKNGELFF. DNA of the CDR3: TGTGCCAGTCATAGCGGGGGACCTCTCAAGAACGGGGAGCTGTTTTTT.

This clone was observed a few times. The chain carries TRBV18 and TRBJ1-2; D remains ambiguous. From germline, CDR1 is KGHSH and CDR2 LQKENI. The CDR3 loop spans 14 amino acids. Trimming removed 3 bases from V and 0 bases from J, with 8 bases in between. CDR3 region: CASSPVPSNYGYTF. CDR3 DNA: TGTGCCAGCTCACCTGTCCCTTCTAACTATGGCTACACCTTC.

The chain recombines TRBV4-1 with TRBJ2-1; D perhaps matches TRBD2 (6 bases). The CDR3 is 13 amino acids. CDR1 and CDR2 (germline): MGHRA, YSYEKL. Trimming took off 1 base at V and 10 bases at J, with 11 bases between the two ends. The CDR3 nucleotides read TGCGCCAGCAGCCAAGTTGCAGGGAGGGAGCAGTTCTTC. It codes for CASSQVAGREQFF.

The genes are TRBV7-8 and TRBJ1-5; TRBD1 aligns across 7 bases. CDR1 and CDR2 from the germline V gene are SGHVS and FQNEAQ. V lost 5 bases to trimming and J lost 0 bases; unmatched junction nucleotides: 10. This CDR3 is built from 17 residues. The CDR3 loop is CASSKRPQGGSNQPQHF. As DNA, the CDR3 is TGTGCCAGCAGCAAGAGGCCTCAGGGGGGTAGCAATCAGCCCCAGCATTTT.

The DNA for the CDR3 is TGCGCCAGCAGCCAGCGAGGCAGGGATAACACCGGGGAGCTGTTTTTT. Its protein is CASSQRGRDNTGELFF. V is TRBV4-1 and J is TRBJ2-2; maybe TRBD1 (5 bases). The CDR3 loop spans 16 amino acids. Trimming removed 3 bases from V and 2 bases from J, with 13 bases in between. Germline V lookup: CDR1 MGHRA, CDR2 YSYEKL.

The chain recombines TRBV6-5 with TRBJ1-4, with a tentative D call TRBD1 (5 bases). Per the germline V gene, CDR1 is MNHEY and CDR2 is SVGAGI. Between the trimmed V and J ends, which lost 6 bases and 8 bases, there was a span of 16 bases. This CDR3 is built from 14 residues. The CDR3 region is CASRVGGFGEKLFF. In nucleotides, the CDR3 is TGTGCCAGCAGAGTCGGGGGATTCGGGGAAAAACTGTTTTTT.

This chain uses TRBV9 with TRBJ1-4; tentative D call: TRBD1 (5 bases). Per the germline V gene, CDR1 is SGDLS and CDR2 is YYNGEE. This CDR3 contains 15 residues. Trimming left V 4 bases short and J 7 bases short, with 17 bases between. As DNA, the CDR3 is TGTGCCAGCAGCAGAGGGCCGGGGGGAACTGAAAAACTGTTTTTT. Translating gives CASSRGPGGTEKLFF. The full variable domain, its missing parts supplied by reference TRBV9 and TRBJ1-4, is DSGVTQTPKHLITATGQRVTLRCSPRSGDLSVYWYQQSLDQGLQFLIQYYNGEERAKGNILERFSAQQFPDLHSELNLSSLELGDSALYFCASSRGPGGTEKLFFGSGTQLSVL.

Worth noting for this clone: Relative to the germline gene, one junction end is altered; a read error may explain this. The J gene is TRBJ2-3, the V gene TRBV7-7; TRBD1 matches 7 bases. The CDR3 has 15 residues. CDR1 is SSHAT and CDR2 is FNYEAQ in the germline V gene (reference sequence). The CDR3, as DNA: TGTGCTAGCAGCCCCCGGGACAGTAGCACAGATACGCAGTATTTT. Translation gives CASSPRDSSTDTQYF. Full variable domain (outside the CDR3, taken from reference TRBV7-7 and TRBJ2-3): GAGVSQSPRYKVTKRGQDVTLRCDPISSHATLYWYQQALGQGPEFLTYFNYEAQPDKSGLPSDRFSAERPEGSISTLTIQRTEQRDSAMYRCASSPRDSSTDTQYFGPGTRLTVL.

The V gene is TRBV4-3, the J gene TRBJ1-5; 7 bases align to TRBD1. The V and J ends lost 3 bases and 2 bases, in that order; junction bases with no gene match: 4. CDR1 and CDR2 from the germline V gene are LGHNA and YSLEER. The CDR3 runs 15 residues. The CDR3: CASSHHRGGNQPQHF. The CDR3 nucleotides read TGCGCCAGCAGCCATCACAGGGGAGGCAATCAGCCCCAGCATTTT.

This clone was counted a single time. The chain couples TRBV18 to TRBJ2-3; weak D call: TRBD1 (5 bases). Germline V CDR1 and CDR2: KGHSH, LQKENI. Trimming stripped 0 bases from V and 4 bases from J, with 17 bases between. The CDR3 has 17 amino acids. CDR3: CASSPPLGWGGADTQYF. CDR3 DNA: TGTGCCAGCTCACCACCTCTAGGCTGGGGCGGTGCAGATACGCAGTATTTT. The variable domain in full, with the rest retrieved from reference TRBV18 and TRBJ2-3, is NAGVMQNPRHLVRRRGQEARLRCSPMKGHSHVYWYRQLPEEGLKFMVYLQKENIIDESGMPKERFSAEFPKEGPSILRIQQVVRGDSAAYFCASSPPLGWGGADTQYFGPGTRLTVL.

This clone was seen a handful of times. The chain uses TRBV4-1 and TRBJ2-1; 12 bases line up with TRBD2. From germline, CDR1 is MGHRA and CDR2 YSYEKL. The CDR3 is made up of 16 amino acids. After removal of 0 bases from V and 9 bases from J, the junction contained 6 bases not matched to a gene. The CDR3 bases are TGCGCCAGCAGCCAAGACCGGGCTAGCGGGGGGGCTGAGCAGTTCTTC. It specifies CASSQDRASGGAEQFF.

The chain has TRBV4-1 and TRBJ1-6, with D unclear. Trimming removed 4 bases at V and 5 bases at J, with 15 bases between. There are 16 residues in the CDR3. CDR1 is MGHRA, CDR2 YSYEKL, per germline. Here the CDR3 reads CASSPNIARDNSPLHF. The CDR3 coding sequence is TGCGCCAGCAGCCCGAATATAGCTCGGGATAATTCACCCCTCCACTTT.

V is TRBV4-1 and J is TRBJ1-2; D is undetermined. CDR3 length: 15 residues. CDR1 is MGHRA, CDR2 YSYEKL, per germline. Trimming removed 4 bases from V and 2 bases from J, with 14 bases in between. CDR3 nucleotide sequence: TGCGCCAGCAGCCCGCGAGAGGGAGCAAACTATGGCTACACCTTC. It specifies CASSPREGANYGYTF.

V gene TRBV28 combines with J gene TRBJ1-1; D unclear. V shed 5 bases and J shed 2 bases, with 15 bases lying between them. The germline gives CDR1 MDHEN, CDR2 SYDVKM. The CDR3 covers 15 residues. CDR3 sequence (DNA): TGTGCCAGCAGTAAATCATCGGGGATAAACACTGAAGCTTTCTTT. Its protein product is CASSKSSGINTEAFF.

V usage is TRBV6-6 and J usage is TRBJ1-2, with TRBD1 matching over 7 bases. The CDR3 is 15 residues long. Per germline, CDR1 MNHNY and CDR2 SVGAGI (reference sequence). V gave up 2 bases and J gave up 2 bases; unmatched junction bases: 5. The CDR3 DNA reads TGTGCCAGCAGTTACGGGACAGCACCAAACTATGGCTACACCTTC. Protein: CASSYGTAPNYGYTF.

This chain connects TRBV5-1 to TRBJ1-2; D is unclear. The CDR3 spans 15 residues. V dropped 2 bases and J dropped 0 bases, with 11 bases sitting between them. The germline CDR1 and CDR2 sequences are SGHRS and YFSETQ. The CDR3 region is CASSFRSTANYGYTF. As DNA, the CDR3 is TGCGCCAGCAGCTTTAGGTCCACAGCTAACTATGGCTACACCTTC.

In its sample, this clone was seen a few times. The chain uses TRBV6-8 and TRBJ1-2, with D uncertain. CDR1 MNHGY and CDR2 SAAAGT come from the germline V gene. V was trimmed by 2 bases and J by 0 bases, leaving 10 bases between them. The length of the CDR3 is 15 residues. The DNA for the CDR3 is TGTGCCAGCAGTTACCCGAGCGGAGCTAACTATGGCTACACCTTC. Protein: CASSYPSGANYGYTF.